This is a list of T cell receptor beta chains from one sample in a study of blood T cell repertoires in COVID-19. Measured with immunoSEQ multiplex PCR; TCRdb has only the in-frame clones, and not every one. The top ten hold roughly 13% of the sample, which has about 46,000 clones, roughly 88% seen once. Sequenced sample: peripheral blood. Source of these receptors: a human donor with active COVID-19. The donor label of this sample is uncertain. Both conserved end residues are part of each CDR3. The D gene is left open where the match is weak. Size is omitted from some rows. Given values are once, few, many or a class for expanded clones.

V	D	size	J	length	DNA	CDR3
TRBV11-3	TRBD2	NA	TRBJ2-7	16	TGTGCCAGCAGTTCCACTCTCCTGCCGGGGGGGTATGAGCAGTACTTC	CASSSTLLPGGYEQYF
TRBV5-1	TRBD2	once	TRBJ2-7	14	TGCGCCAGCAGCGCTAGCGGGAGTGCGTACGAGCAGTACTTC	CASSASGSAYEQYF
TRBV29-1	NA	NA	TRBJ2-3	14	TGCAGCGTTGATAATCCGAAACACACAGATACGCAGTATTTT	CSVDNPKHTDTQYF
TRBV6-5	NA	NA	TRBJ2-7	13	TGTGCCAGCAGGCGGGACTTCTCCTACGAGCAGTACTTC	CASRRDFSYEQYF
TRBV4-1	NA	NA	TRBJ1-1	15	TGCGCCAGCAGCCAGTCAGGGTTCGTGAGAACTGAAGCTTTCTTT	CASSQSGFVRTEAFF
TRBV27	TRBD1	NA	TRBJ2-7	13	TGTGCCAGCCAACGGACAGGGCCCTACGAGCAGTACTTC	CASQRTGPYEQYF
TRBV18	TRBD1	NA	TRBJ2-2	15	TGTGCCAGCTCACCGGGACAGGGTGACACCGGGGAGCTGTTTTTT	CASSPGQGDTGELFF
TRBV9	TRBD1	NA	TRBJ1-2	14	TGTGCCAGCAGCGGAGGGACAGGGCGCTATGGCTACACCTTC	CASSGGTGRYGYTF
TRBV4-1	TRBD1	NA	TRBJ2-5	16	TGCGCCAGCAGCCAATCCGACAGGGGGTTAGGAGAGACCCAGTACTTC	CASSQSDRGLGETQYF
TRBV9	TRBD2	NA	TRBJ2-1	17	TGTGCCAGCAGCGTAGCGTTAGGAGCGGGAGGGGACGATGAGCAGTTCTTC	CASSVALGAGGDDEQFF
TRBV4-1	NA	NA	TRBJ2-7	15	TGCGCCAGCAGCCAAGAAGAAGCTGCGACCTACGAGCAGTACTTC	CASSQEEAATYEQYF
TRBV24-1	TRBD2	NA	TRBJ2-1	15	TGTGCCACCAGTGATCCGGGACTAGCGGTCGGGGAGCAGTTCTTC	CATSDPGLAVGEQFF
TRBV11-3	NA	NA	TRBJ2-1	17	TGTGCCAGCAGCTTATATTTTGTTAGCGGCCCCTACAATGAGCAGTTCTTC	CASSLYFVSGPYNEQFF
TRBV5-1	TRBD2	NA	TRBJ2-7	14	TGCGCCAGCAGCCCGACTAGCGGGGGCTACGAGCAGTACTTC	CASSPTSGGYEQYF
TRBV7-9	NA	NA	TRBJ2-3	17	TGTGCCAGCAGCTCCATTTGGACAGTTGCTAGCACAGATACGCAGTATTTT	CASSSIWTVASTDTQYF
TRBV18	TRBD1	NA	TRBJ2-7	14	TGTGCCAGCTCAACCGGACAGGGGATCTACGAGCAGTACTTC	CASSTGQGIYEQYF
TRBV11-2	TRBD2	NA	TRBJ2-7	14	TGTGCCAGCAGCTCAGGGACTAGTGTCTACGAGCAGTACTTC	CASSSGTSVYEQYF
TRBV7-3	NA	few	TRBJ2-2	16	TGTGCCAGCAGCCCCCTTGGGGGCAGGAACACCGGGGAGCTGTTTTTT	CASSPLGGRNTGELFF
TRBV2	NA	NA	TRBJ1-5	15	TGTGCCAGCAGTGAAGAGCAGGGGAGTAGTCAGCCCCAGCATTTT	CASSEEQGSSQPQHF
TRBV28	NA	NA	TRBJ1-2	16	TGTGCCAGCAGTTCTAACCAGGGTTGGCTTTTCTATGGCTACACCTTC	CASSSNQGWLFYGYTF
TRBV5-1	NA	NA	TRBJ2-2	14	TGCGCCAGCAGCGGGACACCGAACACCGGGGAGCTGTTTTTT	CASSGTPNTGELFF
TRBV28	NA	NA	TRBJ2-5	9	TGTGCCACCAAAGAGACCCAGTACTTC	CATKETQYF
TRBV25-1	NA	NA	TRBJ2-2	16	TGTGCCAGCAGTCCTCTTCGCCAGGGGAACACCGGGGAGCTGTTTTTT	CASSPLRQGNTGELFF
TRBV19	TRBD2	NA	TRBJ2-1	16	TGTGCCAGTAGTATCCCCCTAGCGGGGGGGCCAAATGAGCAGTTCTTC	CASSIPLAGGPNEQFF
TRBV19	TRBD2	NA	TRBJ2-3	12	TGTGCCAGTAGATATCCGGGGGGGGAGCAGTATTTT	CASRYPGGEQYF
TRBV3-1/TRBV3-2	NA	NA	TRBJ2-4	14	TGTGCCAGCAGCCAAGGTCGAGCCTGGAACATTCAGTACTTC	CASSQGRAWNIQYF
TRBV6-5	NA	NA	TRBJ2-5	15	TGTGCCAGCAGTTACTCCGACAGAAGGAGAGAGACCCAGTACTTC	CASSYSDRRRETQYF
TRBV12-5	NA	NA	TRBJ1-1	16	TGTGCTAGTGGTTTTGAACTCAGGGCGTTGAACACTGAAGCTTTCTTT	CASGFELRALNTEAFF
TRBV30	NA	NA	TRBJ1-1	13	TGTGCCTGGAGTGTCGGGGGAAACACTGAAGCTTTCTTT	CAWSVGGNTEAFF
TRBV27	TRBD2	NA	TRBJ2-7	14	TGTGCCAGCAATCCCACTAGCGGTTCTTACGAGCAGTACTTC	CASNPTSGSYEQYF
TRBV27	TRBD1	NA	TRBJ1-6	15	TGTGCCAGCAGTTACAGGGGAGTAGATAATTCACCCCTCCACTTT	CASSYRGVDNSPLHF
TRBV29-1	TRBD2	NA	TRBJ2-1	13	TGCAGCCTTAGCGGGAGTACGAGAAATGAGCAGTTCTTC	CSLSGSTRNEQFF
TRBV12-5	NA	NA	TRBJ2-2	14	TGTGCTAGTGGTTTGGGACCCCGGGGAGGGGAGCTGTTTTTT	CASGLGPRGGELFF
TRBV11-2	NA	NA	TRBJ1-4	14	TGTGCCAGCAGCTTGGGGCAGCTAGATGAAAAACTGTTTTTT	CASSLGQLDEKLFF
TRBV11-3	NA	NA	TRBJ1-2	12	TGTGCCAGCAGCTTAGATCAGGGGAGCTACACCTTC	CASSLDQGSYTF
TRBV9	TRBD2	NA	TRBJ2-5	14	TGTGCCAGCAGCGTAGTAGCGGGAGGAGAGACCCAGTACTTC	CASSVVAGGETQYF
TRBV11-3	TRBD1	NA	TRBJ2-2	14	TGTGCCAGCAGCGACGACAGGGGGCCCGGGGAGCTGTTTTTT	CASSDDRGPGELFF
TRBV10-3	NA	NA	TRBJ2-7	14	TGTGCCATCAGGGGCGACAGGAGCTCCTACGAGCAGTACTTC	CAIRGDRSSYEQYF
TRBV5-1	TRBD2	NA	TRBJ2-5	16	TGCGCCAGCAGCCCCGGACTAGCGGGTCGACAAGAGACCCAGTACTTC	CASSPGLAGRQETQYF
TRBV5-4	NA	NA	TRBJ1-1	13	TGTGCCAGCACCTCCGTTCCGAACACTGAAGCTTTCTTT	CASTSVPNTEAFF
TRBV7-2	TRBD1	once	TRBJ1-4	19	TGTGCCAGCAGCTTAGATTCAGGGGGCAAGAGATTGACTAATGAAAAACTGTTTTTT	CASSLDSGGKRLTNEKLFF
TRBV19	NA	NA	TRBJ2-3	14	TGTGCCAGTAGTATCAGGGGGGTTTTGGATACGCAGTATTTT	CASSIRGVLDTQYF
TRBV5-1	NA	NA	TRBJ2-3	13	TGCGCCAGCAGCCTCGGGTCCGACGATACGCAGTATTTT	CASSLGSDDTQYF
TRBV24-1	NA	NA	TRBJ2-5	15	TGTGCCACCAGTGACGCAGGAACAGACCAAGAGACCCAGTACTTC	CATSDAGTDQETQYF
TRBV19	NA	NA	TRBJ1-1	14	TGTGCCAGTAGTATCCAGGGAGGGAACACTGAAGCTTTCTTT	CASSIQGGNTEAFF
TRBV28	TRBD1	NA	TRBJ2-7	14	TGTGCCAGCAGTTGCGGGACAGGGTTCTGCGAGCAGTACTTC	CASSCGTGFCEQYF
TRBV11-3	NA	NA	TRBJ2-3	14	TGTGCCAGCAGCCCCAGCCCCAGGGGAGATACGCAGTATTTT	CASSPSPRGDTQYF
TRBV30	NA	NA	TRBJ1-6	13	TGTGCTCAGGCCGGCCAGGGGCAAACACCCCTCCACTTT	CAQAGQGQTPLHF
TRBV6-5	NA	NA	TRBJ2-1	16	TGTGCCAGCAGTTACTCCCTCGGCCACGGGGGCAATGAGCAGTTCTTC	CASSYSLGHGGNEQFF
TRBV4-2	NA	NA	TRBJ1-2	15	TGTGCCAGCAGCCAAGAAAACCTGCAGGAACGTGGCTACACCTTC	CASSQENLQERGYTF
TRBV18	NA	NA	TRBJ2-7	14	TGTGCCAGCTCACCCCAATCAGATTACTACGAGCAGTACTTC	CASSPQSDYYEQYF
TRBV5-1	NA	NA	TRBJ2-7	14	TGCGCCAGCAGCTTGGGCAGGGGCGGGTCGGAGCAGTACTTC	CASSLGRGGSEQYF